The 4 T cell receptor beta chains reported below all come from one sample, sequenced in a study of blood T cell repertoires in COVID-19. The method was immunoSEQ multiplex PCR; TCRdb's version includes in-frame clones alone and lacks a portion of them. Among fewer than 250,000 clones, roughly nine tenths were seen once, and the ten largest hold 0.75% to 0.95%. Sequenced material: peripheral blood. The receptors were sampled from a woman in her seventies with acute or convalescent COVID-19.

This clone was seen just once. The chain uses TRBV5-1 and TRBJ2-3; D gene ambiguous. V lost 0 bases, J lost 6 bases, and 11 bases lay in between. This CDR3 is 14 amino acids long. CDR1 SGHRS and CDR2 YFSETQ come from the germline V gene. In nucleotides, the CDR3 is TGCGCCAGCAGCTTGGTAGACGTCAGGGATACGCAGTATTTT. Its translation is CASSLVDVRDTQYF. The full variable domain, rest sourced from reference TRBV5-1 and TRBJ2-3, is KAGVTQTPRYLIKTRGQQVTLSCSPISGHRSVSWYQQTPGQGLQFLFEYFSETQRNKGNFPGRFSGRQFSNSRSEMNVSTLELGDSALYLCASSLVDVRDTQYFGPGTRLTVL.

The rearrangement links TRBV18 to TRBJ2-3; TRBD1 matches 7 bases. The CDR3 sequence is 15 residues long. The germline V gene has CDR1 KGHSH and CDR2 LQKENI. Unmatched junction bases numbered 0, after V lost 0 bases and J lost 0 bases. This chain's CDR3 is CASSPPGQSTDTQYF. The CDR3 nucleotides are TGTGCCAGCTCACCACCGGGACAGAGCACAGATACGCAGTATTTT. Looking up the rest from reference TRBV18 and TRBJ2-3 gives the full variable domain: NAGVMQNPRHLVRRRGQEARLRCSPMKGHSHVYWYRQLPEEGLKFMVYLQKENIIDESGMPKERFSAEFPKEGPSILRIQQVVRGDSAAYFCASSPPGQSTDTQYFGPGTRLTVL.

V is TRBV9 and J is TRBJ1-2; D is ambiguous. This CDR3 region has 13 residues. Trimming cost V 0 bases and J 1 base, with 4 bases left between them. Germline V CDR1 and CDR2: SGDLS, YYNGEE. The CDR3 bases are TGTGCCAGCAGCGTAGGTAATAACTATGGCTACACCTTC. Amino acids: CASSVGNNYGYTF.

This clone came up a few times. J is TRBJ2-2 and V is TRBV6-5, with TRBD1 identical over 8 bases. The CDR3 is 14 residues long. Trimming removed 6 bases from V and 8 bases from J; junction bases left unmatched: 8. In germline, CDR1 is MNHEY, CDR2 SVGAGI. CDR3: CASRIPGGGGELFF. The CDR3 DNA sequence: TGTGCCAGCAGAATACCAGGGGGCGGTGGGGAGCTGTTTTTT.